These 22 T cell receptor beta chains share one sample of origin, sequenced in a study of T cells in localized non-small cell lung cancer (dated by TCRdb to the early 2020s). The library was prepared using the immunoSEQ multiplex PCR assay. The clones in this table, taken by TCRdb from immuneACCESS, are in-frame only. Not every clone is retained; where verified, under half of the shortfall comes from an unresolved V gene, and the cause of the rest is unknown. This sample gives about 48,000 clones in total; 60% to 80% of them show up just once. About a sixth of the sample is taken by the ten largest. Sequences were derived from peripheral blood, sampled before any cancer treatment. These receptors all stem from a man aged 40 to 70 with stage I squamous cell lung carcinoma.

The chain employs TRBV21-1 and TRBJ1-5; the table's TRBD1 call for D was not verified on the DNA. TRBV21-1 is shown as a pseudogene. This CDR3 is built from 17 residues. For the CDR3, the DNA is TGTGCCAGCAGCAAAGGAGAAGGGGGAAATAGCAATCAGCCCCAGCATTTT. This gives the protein CASSKGEGGNSNQPQHF.

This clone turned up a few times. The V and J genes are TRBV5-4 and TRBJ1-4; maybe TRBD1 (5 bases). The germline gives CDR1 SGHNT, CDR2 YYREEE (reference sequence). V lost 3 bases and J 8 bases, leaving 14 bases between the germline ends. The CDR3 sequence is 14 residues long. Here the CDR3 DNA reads TGTGCCAGCAGCTCATCACGGACAAACGAAAAACTGTTTTTT. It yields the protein CASSSSRTNEKLFF.

This chain's CDR3 is CASRKLAGGPQNRDEQYF. In DNA form, the CDR3 reads TGTGCCAGCAGAAAACTAGCGGGGGGGCCCCAGAATCGTGACGAGCAGTACTTC. The chain has TRBV13 and TRBJ2-7; 13 bases align to TRBD2. Trimming took 6 bases from V and 5 from J; bases not matched to a gene: 16. CDR1 is PRHDT and CDR2 is FYEKMQ in the germline V gene (reference sequence). The CDR3 consists of 18 residues.

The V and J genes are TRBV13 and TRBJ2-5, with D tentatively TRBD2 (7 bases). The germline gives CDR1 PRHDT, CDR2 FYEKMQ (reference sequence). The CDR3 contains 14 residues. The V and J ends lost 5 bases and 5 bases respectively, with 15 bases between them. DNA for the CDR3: TGTGCCAGCAGCCTCGGACTAGGGGGTGAGACCCAGTACTTC. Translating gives CASSLGLGGETQYF.

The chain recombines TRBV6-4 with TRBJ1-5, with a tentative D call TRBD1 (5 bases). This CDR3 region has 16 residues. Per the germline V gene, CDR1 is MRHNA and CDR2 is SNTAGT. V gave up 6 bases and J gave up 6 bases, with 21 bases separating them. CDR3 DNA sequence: TGTGCCAGCAGCACCGGGGGGGAGGGGTCAGGTCAGCCCCAGCATTTT. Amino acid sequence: CASSTGGEGSGQPQHF.

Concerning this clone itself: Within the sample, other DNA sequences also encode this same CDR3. The CDR3 bases are TGTGCCATCAGGCCTACTTTGGGGGCTTCGAAGGACTATGGCTACACCTTC. Protein product: CAIRPTLGASKDYGYTF. The V call is TRBV10-3, the J call TRBJ1-2; a weak D match, TRBD1 (6 bases). V lost 6 bases and J lost 3, with 23 bases in between. The CDR3 runs to 17 residues. CDR1 is ENHRY, CDR2 SYGVKD, per germline.

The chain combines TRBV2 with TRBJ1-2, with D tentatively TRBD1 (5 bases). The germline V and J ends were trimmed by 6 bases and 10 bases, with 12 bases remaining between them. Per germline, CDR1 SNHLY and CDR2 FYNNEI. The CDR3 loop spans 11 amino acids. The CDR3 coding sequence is TGTGCCAGCAGGGACCCGGGGCTCTACACCTTC. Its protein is CASRDPGLYTF.

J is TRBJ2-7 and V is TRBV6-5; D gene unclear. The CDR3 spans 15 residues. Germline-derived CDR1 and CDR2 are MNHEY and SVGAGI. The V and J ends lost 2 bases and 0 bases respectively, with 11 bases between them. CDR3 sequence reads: CASSYERTSSYEQYF. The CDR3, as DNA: TGTGCCAGCAGTTACGAGAGGACCTCCTCCTACGAGCAGTACTTC.

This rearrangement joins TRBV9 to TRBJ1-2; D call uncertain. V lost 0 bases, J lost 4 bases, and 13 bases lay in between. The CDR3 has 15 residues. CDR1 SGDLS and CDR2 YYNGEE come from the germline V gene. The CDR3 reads CASSVGVASGYGYTF. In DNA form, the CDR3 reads TGTGCCAGCAGCGTAGGGGTAGCCTCCGGCTATGGCTACACCTTC.

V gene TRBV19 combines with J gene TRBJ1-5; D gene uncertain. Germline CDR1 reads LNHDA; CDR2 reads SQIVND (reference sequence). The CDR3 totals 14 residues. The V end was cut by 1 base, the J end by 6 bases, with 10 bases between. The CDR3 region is CASSIAISSQPQHF. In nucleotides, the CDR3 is TGTGCCAGTAGTATAGCCATTAGCTCTCAGCCCCAGCATTTT.

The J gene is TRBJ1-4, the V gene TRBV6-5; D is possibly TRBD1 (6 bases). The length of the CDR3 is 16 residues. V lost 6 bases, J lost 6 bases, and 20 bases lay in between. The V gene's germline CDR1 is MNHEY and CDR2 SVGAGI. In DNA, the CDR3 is TGTGCCAGCAGCTACAGGGACGGCCAAACAGATGAAAAACTGTTTTTT. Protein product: CASSYRDGQTDEKLFF.

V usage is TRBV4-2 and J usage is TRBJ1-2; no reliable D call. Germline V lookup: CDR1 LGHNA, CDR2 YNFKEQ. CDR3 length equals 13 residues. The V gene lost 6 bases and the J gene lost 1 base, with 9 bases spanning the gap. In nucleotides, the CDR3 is TGTGCCAGCAGGTTTGATATTAACTATGGCTACACCTTC. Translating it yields CASRFDINYGYTF.

CDR3: CASSTRVGELFF. DNA of the CDR3: TGTGCCAGCAGCACACGGGTAGGGGAGCTGTTTTTT. The chain joins TRBV7-2 to TRBJ2-2, with unresolved D. Germline V gives CDR1 SGHTA, CDR2 FQGNSA. Trimming pared 5 bases from V and 8 bases from J, leaving 9 bases between. The CDR3 totals 12 residues.

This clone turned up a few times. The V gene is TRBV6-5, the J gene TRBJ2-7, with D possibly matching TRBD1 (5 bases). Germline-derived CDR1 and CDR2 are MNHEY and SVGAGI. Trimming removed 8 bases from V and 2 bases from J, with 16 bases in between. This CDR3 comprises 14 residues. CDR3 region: CASRVNRGTYEQYF. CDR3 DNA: TGTGCCAGCCGAGTTAATAGGGGAACCTACGAGCAGTACTTC.

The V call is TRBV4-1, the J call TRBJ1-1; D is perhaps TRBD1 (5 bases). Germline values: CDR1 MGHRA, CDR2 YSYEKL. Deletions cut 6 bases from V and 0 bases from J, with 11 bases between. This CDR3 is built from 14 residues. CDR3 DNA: TGCGCCAGCAGGGGGGTCCTTCTGAACACTGAAGCTTTCTTT. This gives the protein CASRGVLLNTEAFF.

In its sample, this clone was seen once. CDR3 sequence: CASSLLSNTGELFF. The CDR3 bases are TGTGCCAGCAGTTTATTGTCGAACACCGGGGAGCTGTTTTTT. V is TRBV28 and J is TRBJ2-2, with D unresolved. V dropped 1 base and J dropped 0 bases, with 3 bases sitting between them. The CDR3 is made up of 14 amino acids. Germline loops: CDR1 MDHEN, CDR2 SYDVKM. The full variable domain, rest sourced from reference TRBV28 and TRBJ2-2, is DVKVTQSSRYLVKRTGEKVFLECVQDMDHENMFWYRQDPGLGLRLIYFSYDVKMKEKGDIPEGYSVSREKKERFSLILESASTNQTSMYLCASSLLSNTGELFFGEGSRLTVL.

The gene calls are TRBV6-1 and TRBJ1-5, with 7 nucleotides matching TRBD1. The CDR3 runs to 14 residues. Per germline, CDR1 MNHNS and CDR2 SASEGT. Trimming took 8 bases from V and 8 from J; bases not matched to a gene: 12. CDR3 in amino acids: CASHLQGKSEPQHF. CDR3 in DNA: TGTGCCAGCCACCTACAGGGGAAATCGGAGCCCCAGCATTTT.

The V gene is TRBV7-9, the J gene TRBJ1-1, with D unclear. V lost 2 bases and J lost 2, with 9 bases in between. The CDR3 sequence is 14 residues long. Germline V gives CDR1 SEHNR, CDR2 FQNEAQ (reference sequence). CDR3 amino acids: CASSLNSVNTEAFF. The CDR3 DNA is TGTGCCAGCAGCTTAAATTCAGTAAACACTGAAGCTTTCTTT.

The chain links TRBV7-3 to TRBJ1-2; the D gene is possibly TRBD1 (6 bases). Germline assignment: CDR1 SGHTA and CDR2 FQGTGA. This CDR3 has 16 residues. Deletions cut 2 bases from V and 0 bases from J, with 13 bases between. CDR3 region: CASSLVPGGPNYGYTF. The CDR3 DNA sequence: TGTGCCAGCAGCTTAGTCCCCGGGGGCCCTAACTATGGCTACACCTTC.

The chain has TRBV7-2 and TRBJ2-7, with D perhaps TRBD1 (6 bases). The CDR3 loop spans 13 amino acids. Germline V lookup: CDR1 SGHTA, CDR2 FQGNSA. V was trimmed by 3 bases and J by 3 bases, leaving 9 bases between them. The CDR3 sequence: CASSFGTYYEQYF. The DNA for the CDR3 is TGTGCCAGCAGCTTCGGGACATACTACGAGCAGTACTTC.

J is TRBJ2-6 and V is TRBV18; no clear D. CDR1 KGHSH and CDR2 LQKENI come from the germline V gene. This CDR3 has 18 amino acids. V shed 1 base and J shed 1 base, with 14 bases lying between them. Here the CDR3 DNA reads TGTGCCAGCTCACCACTGGGAACAGAACGATCTGGGGCCAACGTCCTGACTTTC. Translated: CASSPLGTERSGANVLTF.

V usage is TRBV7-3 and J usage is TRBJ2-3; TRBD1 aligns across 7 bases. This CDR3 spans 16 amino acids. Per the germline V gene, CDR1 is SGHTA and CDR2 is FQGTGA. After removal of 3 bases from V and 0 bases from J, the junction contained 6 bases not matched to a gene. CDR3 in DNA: TGTGCCAGCAGCTTCCAAGGGACAGTTAGCACAGATACGCAGTATTTT. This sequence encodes CASSFQGTVSTDTQYF.